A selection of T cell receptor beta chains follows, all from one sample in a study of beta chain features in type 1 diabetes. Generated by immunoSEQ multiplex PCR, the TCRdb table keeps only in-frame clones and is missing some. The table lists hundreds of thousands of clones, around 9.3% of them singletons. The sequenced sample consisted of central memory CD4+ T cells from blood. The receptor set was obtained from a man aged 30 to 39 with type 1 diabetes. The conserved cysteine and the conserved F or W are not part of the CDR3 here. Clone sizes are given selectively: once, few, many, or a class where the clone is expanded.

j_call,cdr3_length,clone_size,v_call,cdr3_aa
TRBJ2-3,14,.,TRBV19,ASSFLGTGRTDTQY
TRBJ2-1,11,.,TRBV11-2,ASSLARLDEQF
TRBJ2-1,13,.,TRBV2,ASSVTSGGLVEQF
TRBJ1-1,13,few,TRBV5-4,ASSFRTGGNTEAF
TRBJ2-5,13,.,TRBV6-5,ASSRSYTPGETQY
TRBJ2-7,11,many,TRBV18,ASSPGSTFEQY
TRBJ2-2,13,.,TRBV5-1,ASSLVAPNTGELF
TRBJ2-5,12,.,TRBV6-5,ASSTGPHTGTQY
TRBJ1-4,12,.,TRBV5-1,ASSDRASNEKLF
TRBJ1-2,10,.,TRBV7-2,ASSLGTYGYT
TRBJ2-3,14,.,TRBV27,ASSHSGTGSTDTQY
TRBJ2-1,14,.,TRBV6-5,ASSYTSQGASNEQF
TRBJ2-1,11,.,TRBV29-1,SVEGYGGDEQF
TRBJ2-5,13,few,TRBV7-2,ASSLSTGAGETQY
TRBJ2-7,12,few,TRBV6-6,ASNPDGPSYEQY
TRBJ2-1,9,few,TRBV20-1,SALQGREQF
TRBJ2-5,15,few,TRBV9,ASSVTSGGASTETQY
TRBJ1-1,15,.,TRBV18,ASSPLLTPGANTEAF
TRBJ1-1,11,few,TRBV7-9,ASSLREETEAF
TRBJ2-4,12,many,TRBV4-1,ASSPGEAKNIQY
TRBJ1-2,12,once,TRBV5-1,ASSFQGSDYGYT
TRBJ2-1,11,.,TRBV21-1,ARGAGGYNEQF
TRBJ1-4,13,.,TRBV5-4,ASSPEPATNEKLF
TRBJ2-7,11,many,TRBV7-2,ASSPLPGGEQY
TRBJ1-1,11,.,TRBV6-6,ASSYWPGTEAF
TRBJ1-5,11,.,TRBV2,ASNRDANQPQH
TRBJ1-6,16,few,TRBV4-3,ASSLQGVQGVKNSPLH
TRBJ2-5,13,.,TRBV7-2,ASSPTSVSQETQY
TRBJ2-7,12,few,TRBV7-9,ASSFPGSIYEQY
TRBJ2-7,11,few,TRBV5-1,ASSLGTDGEQY
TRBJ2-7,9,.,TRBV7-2,ASSPLVEQY
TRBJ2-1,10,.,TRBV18,ASSPYRDEQF
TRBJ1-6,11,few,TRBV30,AWSGQVESPLH
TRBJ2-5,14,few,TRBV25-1,ASSSWGPQGIKTQY
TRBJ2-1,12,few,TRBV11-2,ASSLAGGYNEQF
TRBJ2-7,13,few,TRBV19,ASSIAPGVYYEQY
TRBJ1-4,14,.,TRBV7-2,ASSPTRANSRRKLF
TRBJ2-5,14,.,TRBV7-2,ASSLAWGTNQETQY
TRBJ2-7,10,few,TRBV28,ASSQKDVPQY
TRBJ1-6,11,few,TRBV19,ASSSGDNSPLH
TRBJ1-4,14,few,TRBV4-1,ASSQDRGTADEKLF
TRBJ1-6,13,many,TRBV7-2,ASSLVNGVNSPLH
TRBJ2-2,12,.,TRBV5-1,ASSPVMTSGELF
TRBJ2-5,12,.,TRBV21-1,ASGLRGGEETQY
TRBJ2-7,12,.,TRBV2,ASSERGAGGEQY
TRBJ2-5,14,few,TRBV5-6,ASSFERTLLQETQY
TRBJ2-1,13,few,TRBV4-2,ASSRGQGFYNEQF
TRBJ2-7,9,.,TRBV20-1,SAPLLYEQY
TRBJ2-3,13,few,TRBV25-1,ASSEWTSGGTTQY
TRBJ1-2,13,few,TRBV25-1,ASSPQGQDNYGYT
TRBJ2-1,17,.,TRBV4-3,ASSQDLFFPGTDDNEQF
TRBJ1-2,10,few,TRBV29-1,SVAGQGDGYT
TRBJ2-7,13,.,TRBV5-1,ASSSPDGGAHEQY
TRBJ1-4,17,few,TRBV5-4,ASSSTRVKPDTPPGKLF
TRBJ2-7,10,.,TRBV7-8,ASSQTGREQY
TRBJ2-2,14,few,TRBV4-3,ASSQDAGGNTGELF
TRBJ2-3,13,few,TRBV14,ATGGAGVSTDTQY